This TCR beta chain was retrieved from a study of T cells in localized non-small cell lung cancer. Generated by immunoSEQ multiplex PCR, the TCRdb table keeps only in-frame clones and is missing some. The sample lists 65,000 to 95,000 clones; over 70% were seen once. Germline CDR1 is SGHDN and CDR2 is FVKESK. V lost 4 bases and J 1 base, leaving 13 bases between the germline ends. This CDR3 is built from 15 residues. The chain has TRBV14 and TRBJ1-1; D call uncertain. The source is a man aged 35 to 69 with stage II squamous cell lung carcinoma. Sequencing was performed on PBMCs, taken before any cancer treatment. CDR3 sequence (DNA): TGTGCCAGCAGCCTCATGCGAGGGCAGAACACTGAAGCTTTCTTT. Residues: CASSLMRGQNTEAFF. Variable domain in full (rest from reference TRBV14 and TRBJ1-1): EAGVTQFPSHSVIEKGQTVTLRCDPISGHDNLYWYRRVMGKEIKFLLHFVKESKQDESGMPNNRFLAERTGGTYSTLKVQPAELEDSGVYFCASSLMRGQNTEAFFGQGTRLTVV.